The 24 T cell receptor beta chains presented below share a single source sample, sequenced in a study of T cells in Graves' hyperthyroidism and ophthalmopathy (dated by TCRdb to the late 2010s). To prepare the library, multiplex PCR was applied. The sequencing machine was an Illumina HiSeq 2000. The TCR beta CDR3 regions were amplified from the RNA transcripts. The first round of RT-PCR for the TCR CDR3 was performed with the HTBI primer set and the Qiagen OneStep RT-PCR kit. TCRdb ran its own pipeline on the public reads, namely fastp trimming at Q25 and MiXCR clone calling, and kept in-frame beta chains. Every entry covers one CDR3 protein and lists the most common genes and DNA from its rows. The sample table lists 250,000 to 300,000 distinct CDR3 sequences, about 19% of them with a count of one. In total, the top ten clones hold approximately 35% of the sample. Sequencing was done on a sample of blood. These receptors were collected from a man aged 50 or older with Graves' ophthalmopathy.

This clonotype was recorded only once. The CDR3 DNA sequence: TGCAGTGCTACTAGCAGCAGCTCCCCCTCAGATACGCAGTATTTT. Protein: CSATSSSSPSDTQYF. The rearrangement uses TRBV20-1 and TRBJ2-3; a possible D gene is TRBD2 (5 bases). Looked up from germline, CDR1 is DFQATT and CDR2 is SNEGSKA (reference sequence). The CDR3 contains 15 residues. The V end lost 4 bases, the J end lost 4 bases, and 18 bases lay between the germline ends.

Many counts were recorded for this clonotype. The V gene is TRBV12-3 or TRBV12-4, the J gene TRBJ2-1, with D unclear. V was pared by 6 bases and J by 2 bases, with 17 bases between. The CDR3 extends over 16 amino acids. In DNA form, the CDR3 reads TGTGCCAGCAGCGATGCTGGGGTTAGGCCCTACAATGAGCAGTTCTTC. This encodes CASSDAGVRPYNEQFF.

The chain uses TRBV30 and TRBJ2-7, with 10 positions matching TRBD1. Germline trimming cut 5 bases from V and 3 bases from J; bases unmatched to any gene: 22. CDR3 size: 19 residues. CDR1 and CDR2 from the germline V gene are GTSNPN and SVGIG (reference sequence). The CDR3 nucleotides are TGTGCCTGGCAATTCCCACGGGACAGGGGTTGGCGGGAGCACTACGAGCAGTACTTC. Translation: CAWQFPRDRGWREHYEQYF.

This clonotype is a singleton in its sample. The CDR3 region is CASSFVGTDTQYF. In nucleotides, the CDR3 is TGTGCCAGCAGCTTTGTGGGCACAGATACGCAGTATTTT. The chain is built from TRBV2 and TRBJ2-3; D ambiguous. The CDR3 has 13 residues. Germline CDR1 SNHLY, CDR2 FYNNEI. Trimming stripped 6 bases from V and 1 base from J, with 8 bases between.

The genes are TRBV20-1 and TRBJ1-4; 7 nucleotides line up with TRBD1. The CDR3 runs to 11 residues. The germline CDR1 and CDR2 sequences are DFQATT and SNEGSKA (reference sequence). The ends lost 5 bases at V and 12 bases at J; junction bases unmatched: 6. CDR3 nucleotide sequence: TGCAGTGCTCAATTACAGGGGCAACTGTTTTTT. It yields the protein CSAQLQGQLFF.

This clonotype has only one observation. The chain couples TRBV15 to TRBJ2-4; 11 positions match TRBD1. The CDR3 length is 20 residues. The V segment lost 3 bases and the J segment 2 bases; nucleotides outside the gene matches: 15. Looked up from germline, CDR1 is LNHNV and CDR2 is YYDKDF (reference sequence). The CDR3 DNA is TGTGCCACCAGCAGGGGGACCGGGACAGGGGGATTCGGAACCAAAAACATTCAGTACTTC. Amino acids: CATSRGTGTGGFGTKNIQYF.

This clonotype was seen many times. V and J are TRBV18 and TRBJ2-7, with 7 bases identical to TRBD1. Trimming removed 6 bases from V and 3 bases from J; junction bases left unmatched: 8. Germline values: CDR1 KGHSH, CDR2 LQKENI. This CDR3 comprises 14 residues. As DNA, the CDR3 is TGTGCCAGCTCCGCCGGGACAGAAGTCTACGAGCAGTACTTC. Translation: CASSAGTEVYEQYF.

This clonotype appeared many times. The chain carries TRBV20-1 and TRBJ1-6; no clear D. The CDR3 runs to 15 residues. Trimming pared 0 bases from V and 9 bases from J, leaving 15 bases between. Germline V CDR1 and CDR2: DFQATT, SNEGSKA (reference sequence). CDR3 residues: CSARDNGISGSPLHF. In DNA, the CDR3 is TGCAGTGCTAGAGATAATGGGATCTCGGGTTCACCCCTCCACTTT.

This clonotype was detected many times. V and J are TRBV20-1 and TRBJ2-7; D is perhaps TRBD1 (5 bases). The CDR3 length is 15 residues. Trimming cost V 0 bases and J 3 bases, with 15 bases left between them. The germline gives CDR1 DFQATT, CDR2 SNEGSKA (reference sequence). CDR3: CSARDAYRSNYEQYF. DNA for the CDR3: TGCAGTGCTAGAGATGCGTACAGGTCGAACTACGAGCAGTACTTC.

This clonotype has only a few counts. V and J are TRBV10-3 and TRBJ2-2, with D hard to call. Germline-derived CDR1 and CDR2 are ENHRY and SYGVKD. CDR3 length: 11 residues. Trimming cost V 4 bases and J 7 bases, with 4 bases left between them. CDR3 sequence (DNA): TGTGCCATCAGTGTCTACGGGGAGCTGTTTTTT. It yields the protein CAISVYGELFF.

This clonotype was seen a few times. J is TRBJ2-3 and V is TRBV19, with TRBD1 identical over 9 bases. The CDR3 has 16 residues. The junction had 6 bases not matched to a gene; V was cut back by 4 bases and J by 1 base. CDR1 is LNHDA, CDR2 SQIVND, per germline (reference sequence). The CDR3 coding sequence is TGTGCCAGTAGTACCGGGACAGGGACACGCACAGATACGCAGTATTTT. Translation: CASSTGTGTRTDTQYF.

There are many counts of this clonotype. This rearrangement joins TRBV20-1 to TRBJ2-1; tentative D call: TRBD1 (7 bases). The CDR3 extends over 16 amino acids. Germline V gene lookup returns CDR1 DFQATT and CDR2 SNEGSKA (reference sequence). V was pared by 6 bases and J by 1 base, with 19 bases between. The CDR3 spells CSAEAGGSWSYNEQFF. The CDR3 region has the DNA TGCAGTGCCGAGGCAGGGGGGAGTTGGTCCTACAATGAGCAGTTCTTC.

This clonotype was seen repeatedly, ten times or more. V is TRBV7-9 and J is TRBJ2-7; 14 bases map to TRBD2. Trimming took 4 bases from V and 2 from J; bases not matched to a gene: 4. CDR3 length equals 16 residues. The germline CDR1 and CDR2 sequences are SEHNR and FQNEAQ (reference sequence). The CDR3 nucleotides are TGTGCCAGCAGCTCTGCGACTAGCGGGAGGGCCTACGAGCAGTACTTC. Translation: CASSSATSGRAYEQYF. Full variable domain (outside the CDR3, taken from reference TRBV7-9 and TRBJ2-7): DTGVSQNPRHKITKRGQNVTFRCDPISEHNRLYWYRQTLGQGPEFLTYFQNEAQLEKSRLLSDRFSAERPKGSFSTLEIQRTEQGDSAMYLCASSSATSGRAYEQYFGPGTRLTVT.

This clonotype was counted only a few times. The chain uses TRBV20-1 and TRBJ1-5; 8 nucleotides agree with TRBD1. Germline values: CDR1 DFQATT, CDR2 SNEGSKA (reference sequence). The CDR3 runs 12 residues. After removal of 8 bases from V and 2 bases from J, the junction contained 2 bases not matched to a gene. The CDR3 DNA follows: TGCAGTCGGGGACAGGGCAATCAGCCCCAGCATTTT. Its protein is CSRGQGNQPQHF.

This clonotype has only a few counts. The chain combines TRBV20-1 with TRBJ1-3; unclear D gene. CDR1 DFQATT and CDR2 SNEGSKA come from the germline V gene (reference sequence). The CDR3 is made up of 15 amino acids. V dropped 1 base and J dropped 4 bases, with 14 bases sitting between them. In DNA, the CDR3 is TGCAGTGCTAGAGGTCGCAGGAGGTCAGGAAACACCATATATTTT. This gives the protein CSARGRRRSGNTIYF.

A few counts support this clonotype. The chain joins TRBV24-1 to TRBJ1-6, with D unresolved. The V end was cut by 4 bases, the J end by 5 bases, with 8 bases between. The CDR3 extends over 14 amino acids. Germline V CDR1 and CDR2: KGHDR, SFDVKD. CDR3 residues: CATSEGRNNSPLHF. CDR3 nucleotides: TGTGCCACCAGTGAAGGGCGGAATAATTCACCCCTCCACTTT.

This clonotype turned up a few times. V gene TRBV27 combines with J gene TRBJ1-6; D is unresolved. Germline CDR1 reads MNHEY; CDR2 reads SMNVEV (reference sequence). The CDR3 contains 13 residues. V dropped 6 bases and J dropped 7 bases, with 10 bases sitting between them. The CDR3 bases are TGTGCCAGCAGAGCCTGGACGAATTCACCCCTCCACTTT. The encoded protein is CASRAWTNSPLHF.

V usage is TRBV6-5 and J usage is TRBJ2-7; tentative D call: TRBD1 (6 bases). The V end lost 2 bases, the J end lost 8 bases, and 22 bases lay between the germline ends. Germline V gene sequence: CDR1 MNHEY, CDR2 SVGAGI. The CDR3 runs 16 residues. The CDR3 coding sequence is TGTGCCAGCAGTTACGCGTCCCTTGGGACACCCGTCCAGCAGTACTTC. As protein: CASSYASLGTPVQQYF.

This clonotype was picked up a small number of times. The chain uses TRBV20-1 and TRBJ2-7; D may be TRBD2 (5 bases). V gave up 6 bases and J gave up 4 bases, with 13 bases separating them. The CDR3 spans 12 residues. Germline CDR1 is DFQATT and CDR2 is SNEGSKA (reference sequence). The CDR3 region is CSAQYLAYEQYF. The CDR3 DNA reads as TGCAGTGCCCAATACTTAGCGTACGAGCAGTACTTC.

This clonotype was recorded at least ten times. The chain uses TRBV11-2 and TRBJ1-1, with D unresolved. Trimming left V 1 base short and J 6 bases short, with 9 bases between. Germline V CDR1 and CDR2: SGHAT, FQNNGV. CDR3 size: 13 residues. CDR3 sequence reads: CASSLVGRPEAFF. The CDR3 DNA follows: TGTGCCAGCAGCTTAGTTGGGAGGCCTGAAGCTTTCTTT.

The table lists this clonotype with a few counts. This sequence joins TRBV10-3 and TRBJ1-5; no reliable D call. V was pared by 8 bases and J by 5 bases, with 22 bases between. The CDR3 contains 16 residues. Germline loops: CDR1 ENHRY, CDR2 SYGVKD. The CDR3 nucleotides are TGTGCCATCGGCGGACTGCGGTGGGTATGTTATCAGCCCCAGCATTTT. It codes for CAIGGLRWVCYQPQHF.

This clonotype came up many times. The rearrangement uses TRBV20-1 and TRBJ2-3; 10 nucleotides match TRBD2. The CDR3 extends over 14 amino acids. V shed 7 bases, J shed 3 bases, and the junction held 7 bases outside the gene matches. The germline gives CDR1 DFQATT, CDR2 SNEGSKA (reference sequence). CDR3 sequence: CSGGSSGRTDTQYF. The CDR3 nucleotides read TGCAGTGGGGGTTCTAGCGGGAGAACAGATACGCAGTATTTT.

This chain connects TRBV6-1 to TRBJ1-2, with 11 bases fitting TRBD1. Germline CDR1 is MNHNS and CDR2 is SASEGT. The CDR3 spans 14 residues. V lost 2 bases to trimming and J lost 8 bases; unmatched junction nucleotides: 4. The CDR3 here is CASSELDRGQGYTF. Here the CDR3 DNA reads TGTGCCAGCAGTGAATTGGACAGGGGGCAGGGCTACACCTTC.

This clonotype has at least ten counts. The chain recombines TRBV11-2 with TRBJ2-4, with D unresolved. The CDR3 covers 15 residues. From germline, CDR1 is SGHAT and CDR2 FQNNGV. V was pared by 1 base and J by 0 bases, with 7 bases between. DNA of the CDR3: TGTGCCAGCAGCTTAGGGATACTAGCCAAAAACATTCAGTACTTC. It yields the protein CASSLGILAKNIQYF.